The following is a T cell receptor beta chain sequence with its context. Its antigen has not been determined. No base qualities exist here, and no much larger clone lies one base off it. Libraries came from the immunoSEQ multiplex PCR assay. T cell repertoires were profiled with deep sequencing of rearranged TCR beta loci together with multiparametric flow cytometry. The immuneACCESS repertoire file appears here via TCRdb, limited to in-frame rearrangements. These files lack a portion of the clones; in checked studies, under half of the deficit traces to unresolved V genes, and the cause of the others is not known. The sample profile shows about 19,000 clones; 75% to 95% of them were found once. Around 6.1% of the sample goes to the ten largest clones. V is clipped by 0 bases and J by 3 bases, and the sequence between their germline boundaries is 12 bases long. The CDR3 has 15 amino acids, counting the end cysteine and phenylalanine. Just the 45-base CDR3 DNA is kept, in frame starting at base 1. The germline V gene encodes CDR1 SGHRS and CDR2 YFSETQ.

The sample comes from a study of lymphopenia after photon versus proton radiotherapy (dated by TCRdb to the late 2010s). Turning to the overall study: The immunological effects of photon versus proton radiation therapy were compared in patients with gastrointestinal tumors who developed high-grade lymphopenia. The study aimed to characterize how the two radiation modalities differ in their impact on the immune system. The 20 patients in the cohort had gastrointestinal tumors, were treated with either photon or proton therapy, and subsequently developed lymphopenia. Paper-wide results and their limitations: Proton-treated patients stayed relatively stable during treatment, while photon-treated patients lost naive T cells and TCR diversity and gained effector/memory populations. Among patients across the cohort who died, overall survival time showed an inverse correlation with a larger post-nadir drop in TCR diversity. After the lymphocyte count nadir, oligoclonal expansion, especially of CD8+ Temra cells, was observed in photon-treated repertoires, and the drop in diversity was driven by this expansion. The authors looked at the survival association only in patients who died, and they framed better survival with proton therapy as a possibility rather than a demonstrated result.

Specimen: peripheral blood, collected from a patient treated with photon-based radiotherapy. This TCR was recovered from a man aged 55-75 years with pancreatic cancer. The chain links TRBV5-1 with TRBJ1-2; TRBD1 is a possible D gene, resting on 6 matching bases. The DNA sequence reads TGCGCCAGCAGCTTGGGTTTACAGGGCGACTATGGCTACACCTTC. This yields the protein CASSLGLQGDYGYTF. Joined to the reference TRBV5-1 and TRBJ1-2 proteins, this CDR3 gives the full variable domain: KAGVTQTPRYLIKTRGQQVTLSCSPISGHRSVSWYQQTPGQGLQFLFEYFSETQRNKGNFPGRFSGRQFSNSRSEMNVSTLELGDSALYLCASSLGLQGDYGYTFGSGTRLTVV.